This T cell receptor beta chain emerged from a study of spatial heterogeneity in lung cancer. Stated time point: sample taken at primary tumor resection. The input material, whole RNA from tumor, nontumor lung or frozen PBMC, was sequenced unsorted. TCRdb used MiXCR to reprocess the 5' RACE reads, holding one entry per CDR3 protein. The data contain about 23,000 distinct CDR3 sequences, 3.3% of them singletons. The table lists this clonotype with many counts. Germline values: CDR1 SGDLS, CDR2 YYNGEE. This CDR3 comprises 15 residues. V dropped 3 bases and J dropped 2 bases, with 12 bases sitting between them.

This receptor was taken from a female donor with early-stage non-small cell lung cancer. This specimen was PBMCs, taken at surgery. This sequence joins TRBV9 and TRBJ1-5; the D is unclear. The CDR3 region has the DNA TGTGCCAGCAGCGAGGGATGGGGAGGCAATCAGCCCCAGCATTTT. Residues: CASSEGWGGNQPQHF.